The next 30 T cell receptor beta chains were all read from a single sample in a study of early T cells in non-severe SARS-CoV-2 infection. Each CDR3 protein gets one entry after TCRdb re-called the 5' RACE reads with MiXCR. The table records about 25,000 distinct CDR3 sequences, 4% to 5.5% of them present only once. Specimen: whole blood. The receptors were gathered from an adult who was a healthcare worker with PCR-confirmed SARS-CoV-2 infection or an uninfected control (not recorded which).

This clonotype showed up many times. V is TRBV5-1 and J is TRBJ2-3, with 10 bases that match TRBD2. This CDR3 is built from 15 residues. V trimming: 1 base; J trimming: 4 bases; junction bases outside the gene matches: 3. Germline-derived CDR1 and CDR2 are SGHRS and YFSETQ. The CDR3 bases are TGCGCCAGCAGCTTGCCTAGCGGGAGTTCAGATACGCAGTATTTT. Protein product: CASSLPSGSSDTQYF.

This clonotype was seen repeatedly, ten times or more. The V call is TRBV29-1, the J call TRBJ1-1; D is perhaps TRBD1 (5 bases). Trimming stripped 5 bases from V and 4 bases from J, with 14 bases between. CDR3 length equals 13 residues. The germline CDR1 and CDR2 sequences are SQVTM and ANQGSEA. The chain's CDR3 is CSVLPRQSTEAFF. CDR3 coding DNA: TGCAGCGTTCTTCCCCGACAGTCCACTGAAGCTTTCTTT. Based on the CDR3 plus reference TRBV29-1 and TRBJ1-1, the full variable domain is SAVISQKPSRDICQRGTSLTIQCQVDSQVTMMFWYRQQPGQSLTLIATANQGSEATYESGFVIDKFPISRPNLTFSTLTVSNMSPEDSSIYLCSVLPRQSTEAFFGQGTRLTVV.

At least ten counts were recorded for this clonotype. The rearrangement uses TRBV7-8 and TRBJ2-1; 8 nucleotides agree with TRBD1. This CDR3 region has 16 residues. V lost 7 bases, J lost 8 bases, and 16 bases stayed unmatched. Germline values: CDR1 SGHVS, CDR2 FQNEAQ. The CDR3 sequence is CASIPDRVIIVDEQFF. Here the CDR3 DNA reads TGTGCCAGCATCCCGGACAGGGTCATAATCGTTGATGAGCAGTTCTTC.

In its sample, this clonotype was seen many times. The V and J genes are TRBV6-1 and TRBJ1-2; D not resolved. The CDR3 is 11 residues long. CDR1 MNHNS and CDR2 SASEGT come from the germline V gene. V lost 4 bases to trimming and J lost 1 base, with 1 base between them. CDR3 loop: CASSGNYGYTF. CDR3 bases: TGTGCCAGCAGTGGTAACTATGGCTACACCTTC.

This clonotype showed up many times. This chain joins TRBV3-1 and TRBJ2-7; D is undetermined. Germline-derived CDR1 and CDR2 are LGHDT and YNNKEL (reference sequence). CDR3 size: 14 residues. Deletions cut 1 base from V and 2 bases from J, with 9 bases between. The CDR3 spells CASSQVSRAYEQYF. For the CDR3, the DNA is TGTGCCAGCAGCCAAGTATCGAGAGCCTACGAGCAGTACTTC.

This clonotype appeared many times. The V and J genes are TRBV9 and TRBJ2-1, with 9 nucleotides matching TRBD1. This CDR3 is built from 17 residues. Per the germline V gene, CDR1 is SGDLS and CDR2 is YYNGEE. V shed 3 bases, J shed 4 bases, and the junction held 11 bases outside the gene matches. CDR3: CASSAGGWGQGYNEQFF. The CDR3 nucleotides are TGTGCCAGCAGCGCAGGAGGCTGGGGACAGGGATACAATGAGCAGTTCTTC. Full variable domain (outside the CDR3, taken from reference TRBV9 and TRBJ2-1): DSGVTQTPKHLITATGQRVTLRCSPRSGDLSVYWYQQSLDQGLQFLIQYYNGEERAKGNILERFSAQQFPDLHSELNLSSLELGDSALYFCASSAGGWGQGYNEQFFGPGTRLTVL.

This clonotype has a count of ten or more. The V and J genes are TRBV9 and TRBJ2-1; 12 bases agree with TRBD2. V trimming: 2 bases; J trimming: 9 bases; junction bases outside the gene matches: 6. Germline V gene lookup returns CDR1 SGDLS and CDR2 YYNGEE. The CDR3 spans 15 residues. DNA of the CDR3: TGTGCCAGCAGCGTGACTAGCGGGAGTATGGTTGAGCAGTTCTTC. Its protein is CASSVTSGSMVEQFF.

In its sample, this clonotype was seen many times. The rearrangement uses TRBV6-5 and TRBJ2-7; the D gene could be TRBD1 or TRBD2 (6 bases each). V gave up 0 bases and J gave up 2 bases, with 11 bases separating them. Germline V lookup: CDR1 MNHEY, CDR2 SVGAGI. CDR3 length: 15 amino acids. CDR3 in amino acids: CASSYSYREAYEQYF. CDR3 sequence (DNA): TGTGCCAGCAGTTACTCGTACAGGGAGGCCTACGAGCAGTACTTC.

Many counts were recorded for this clonotype. This chain uses TRBV12-3 or TRBV12-4 with TRBJ2-1, with D unresolved. Deletions cut 8 bases from V and 5 bases from J, with 4 bases between. This CDR3 spans 10 amino acids. The CDR3 DNA follows: TGTGCCAGCCTACACAATGAGCAGTTCTTC. Its translation: CASLHNEQFF.

This clonotype has ten or more counts. This chain joins TRBV5-4 and TRBJ2-7; perhaps TRBD1 as D (6 bases). The CDR3 runs to 15 residues. CDR1 is SGHNT and CDR2 is YYREEE in the germline V gene (reference sequence). V was shortened by 2 bases and J by 4 bases, with 16 bases between the two germline ends. This CDR3 is CASSFLQGPVYEQYF. The DNA of the CDR3 is TGTGCCAGCAGCTTTTTGCAGGGGCCGGTTTACGAGCAGTACTTC. Full variable domain (outside the CDR3, taken from reference TRBV5-4 and TRBJ2-7): ETGVTQSPTHLIKTRGQQVTLRCSSQSGHNTVSWYQQALGQGPQFIFQYYREEENGRGNFPPRFSGLQFPNYSSELNVNALELDDSALYLCASSFLQGPVYEQYFGPGTRLTVT.

This clonotype was seen many times. The chain joins TRBV12-3 or TRBV12-4 to TRBJ2-1, with 12 bases fitting TRBD2. This CDR3 contains 16 residues. V dropped 6 bases and J dropped 14; count of bases not matched to a gene: 17. The CDR3 here is CASRGQTSGRGEGEFF. The CDR3 DNA reads as TGTGCCAGCAGGGGCCAGACTAGCGGGAGAGGAGAGGGCGAGTTCTTC.

The chain couples TRBV7-9 to TRBJ2-1; 11 positions agree with TRBD2. The V and J ends lost 5 bases and 6 bases, in that order; junction bases with no gene match: 6. CDR1 SEHNR and CDR2 FQNEAQ come from the germline V gene (reference sequence). The CDR3 runs to 15 residues. Here the CDR3 reads CASSRPSGRRNEQFF. The CDR3 DNA reads TGTGCCAGCAGCCGCCCTAGCGGGAGGCGCAATGAGCAGTTCTTC.

The table lists this clonotype with many counts. Written as DNA, the CDR3 is TGTGCCAGCAGCCCTCGACAGCCTAATGAGCAGTTCTTC. Amino acids: CASSPRQPNEQFF. The chain recombines TRBV7-6 with TRBJ2-1; D possibly corresponds to TRBD1 (5 bases). From germline, CDR1 is SGHVS and CDR2 FNYEAQ. This CDR3 region has 13 residues. Trimming removed 5 bases at V and 7 bases at J, with 12 bases between. The full variable domain, rest sourced from reference TRBV7-6 and TRBJ2-1, is GAGVSQSPRYKVTKRGQDVALRCDPISGHVSLYWYRQALGQGPEFLTYFNYEAQQDKSGLPNDRFSAERPEGSISTLTIQRTEQRDSAMYRCASSPRQPNEQFFGPGTRLTVL.

This clonotype appeared many times. This rearrangement joins TRBV4-2 to TRBJ2-3; 7 bases are shared with TRBD1. Germline V lookup: CDR1 LGHNA, CDR2 YNFKEQ. V gave up 4 bases and J gave up 0 bases; unmatched junction bases: 7. This CDR3 has 16 amino acids. The CDR3 nucleotides read TGTGCCAGCAGCCGTAATCAACAGGGGAGCACAGATACGCAGTATTTT. This codes for CASSRNQQGSTDTQYF.

At least ten counts were recorded for this clonotype. J is TRBJ2-3 and V is TRBV18, with D hard to call. Per the germline V gene, CDR1 is KGHSH and CDR2 is LQKENI. V lost 5 bases and J lost 0, with 9 bases in between. CDR3 length: 14 residues. In nucleotides, the CDR3 is TGTGCCAGCTCATCCGGTAGAAGCACAGATACGCAGTATTTT. Its translation: CASSSGRSTDTQYF. Full variable domain (rest looked up from reference TRBV18 and TRBJ2-3): NAGVMQNPRHLVRRRGQEARLRCSPMKGHSHVYWYRQLPEEGLKFMVYLQKENIIDESGMPKERFSAEFPKEGPSILRIQQVVRGDSAAYFCASSSGRSTDTQYFGPGTRLTVL.

This clonotype was observed many times. This chain connects TRBV12-3 or TRBV12-4 to TRBJ2-2, with D hard to call. With 6 bases removed from V and 8 bases from J, the gap between germline ends came to 10 bases. The CDR3 runs to 12 residues. CDR3 in DNA: TGTGCCAGCAGCCGCACGCGGGGGGAGCTGTTTTTT. Amino acid sequence: CASSRTRGELFF.

In its sample, this clonotype was seen many times. The J gene is TRBJ2-3, the V gene TRBV6-6; 7 bases are shared with TRBD2. Trimming took 2 bases from V and 0 from J; bases not matched to a gene: 8. CDR3 length: 17 residues. Germline V gives CDR1 MNHNY, CDR2 SVGAGI (reference sequence). CDR3 region: CASSYLTSAGSTDTQYF. The CDR3 DNA is TGTGCCAGCAGTTACCTAACTAGCGCCGGTAGCACAGATACGCAGTATTTT.

This clonotype was seen more than once but under ten times. The V and J genes are TRBV27 and TRBJ2-3; D unclear. Trimming removed 6 bases at V and 2 bases at J, with 9 bases between. Per the germline V gene, CDR1 is MNHEY and CDR2 is SMNVEV (reference sequence). This CDR3 comprises 13 residues. The CDR3 DNA reads TGTGCCAGCAGCCCGGCCCCCACAGATACGCAGTATTTT. It specifies CASSPAPTDTQYF.

This clonotype was seen at least ten times. The chain combines TRBV20-1 with TRBJ2-1, with a tentative D call TRBD2 (6 bases). Trimming stripped 6 bases from V and 6 bases from J, with 21 bases between. The CDR3 spans 15 residues. In germline, CDR1 is DFQATT, CDR2 SNEGSKA (reference sequence). CDR3 sequence reads: CSAATSNIYGNEQFF. The CDR3 coding sequence is TGCAGTGCCGCCACTAGCAACATCTATGGCAATGAGCAGTTCTTC.

This clonotype appeared many times. The V and J genes are TRBV18 and TRBJ1-5, with 7 bases matching TRBD1. CDR1 and CDR2 from the germline V gene are KGHSH and LQKENI. The ends lost 3 bases at V and 3 bases at J; junction bases unmatched: 8. This CDR3 spans 16 amino acids. CDR3 in amino acids: CASSPGVGQYNQPQHF. Written as DNA, the CDR3 is TGTGCCAGCTCACCCGGGGTGGGACAGTACAATCAGCCCCAGCATTTT.

This clonotype came up many times. The chain is built from TRBV20-1 and TRBJ2-4; TRBD2 aligns across 8 bases. The CDR3 covers 15 residues. Unmatched junction bases numbered 8, after V lost 0 bases and J lost 7 bases. CDR1 and CDR2 from the germline V gene are DFQATT and SNEGSKA (reference sequence). CDR3 residues: CSARDGAGGRNIQYF. In nucleotides, the CDR3 is TGCAGTGCTAGAGATGGGGCGGGAGGACGGAACATTCAGTACTTC.

This clonotype was counted between two and nine times. CDR3 sequence (DNA): TGTGCCAGCAGTTACGTACGGAACCAAAGGGACAATGAGCAGTTCTTC. It is translated as CASSYVRNQRDNEQFF. This chain uses TRBV6-5 with TRBJ2-1; D is unresolved. The V and J ends lost 2 bases and 5 bases respectively, with 16 bases between them. This CDR3 contains 16 residues. Germline lookup yields CDR1 MNHEY and CDR2 SVGAGI.

Concerning this clonotype: Since a much larger clone is just one base distant, this may be a read error. The gene calls are TRBV5-4 and TRBJ2-1; TRBD2 matches 9 bases. Per the germline V gene, CDR1 is SGHNT and CDR2 is YYREEE (reference sequence). This CDR3 spans 16 amino acids. V trimming: 4 bases; J trimming: 0 bases; junction bases outside the gene matches: 5. The CDR3 region has the DNA TGTGCCAGCAGCAAGGGACTAGCCGACTCCTACAATGAGCAGTTCTTC. It yields the protein CASSKGLADSYNEQFF. The complete variable domain, with remaining parts taken from reference TRBV5-4 and TRBJ2-1, reads ETGVTQSPTHLIKTRGQQVTLRCSSQSGHNTVSWYQQALGQGPQFIFQYYREEENGRGNFPPRFSGLQFPNYSSELNVNALELDDSALYLCASSKGLADSYNEQFFGPGTRLTVL.

This clonotype showed up many times. The rearrangement uses TRBV28 and TRBJ2-7; 8 bases are a match to TRBD2. The CDR3 totals 16 residues. V shed 4 bases and J 2 bases; nucleotides not matched to a gene: 10. Germline V CDR1 and CDR2: MDHEN, SYDVKM. CDR3 loop: CASSSPQAGAPYEQYF. The CDR3 DNA reads TGTGCCAGCAGTTCTCCCCAAGCGGGAGCGCCCTACGAGCAGTACTTC.

In this sample, this clonotype turned up a few times. The rearrangement links TRBV6-5 to TRBJ2-7, with D perhaps matching TRBD1 (5 bases). This CDR3 is built from 13 residues. The germline gives CDR1 MNHEY, CDR2 SVGAGI. V was shortened by 3 bases and J by 3 bases, with 9 bases between the two germline ends. This CDR3 reads CASSYGHNYEQYV. In DNA, the CDR3 is TGTGCCAGCAGTTATGGACACAACTACGAGCAGTACGTC.

This clonotype was seen at least ten times. This chain links TRBV28 with TRBJ2-4; D ambiguous. V was cut by 1 base and J by 4 bases, with 17 bases left in between. The CDR3 totals 17 residues. CDR1 is MDHEN, CDR2 SYDVKM, per germline. CDR3 nucleotide sequence: TGTGCCAGCAGTTTATCTCCGTATGTCTACACGAAAAACATTCAGTACTTC. This gives the protein CASSLSPYVYTKNIQYF.

The chain has TRBV12-3 or TRBV12-4 and TRBJ2-5; D is unresolved. V was trimmed by 3 bases and J by 0 bases, leaving 8 bases between them. The length of the CDR3 is 14 residues. CDR3 sequence (DNA): TGTGCCAGCAGTTTTGATGAGTACCAAGAGACCCAGTACTTC. It codes for CASSFDEYQETQYF.

The table lists this clonotype with many counts. The V gene is TRBV7-2, the J gene TRBJ2-1; 9 nucleotides agree with TRBD2. The CDR3 consists of 15 residues. V dropped 5 bases and J dropped 7; count of bases not matched to a gene: 9. Per germline, CDR1 SGHTA and CDR2 FQGNSA. The CDR3 DNA reads as TGTGCCAGCAGCCCCCCGGCGGGAGGGCCAAATGAGCAGTTCTTC. The encoded protein is CASSPPAGGPNEQFF.

This clonotype was seen ten or more times. The chain is built from TRBV29-1 and TRBJ1-2, with 11 bases lining up with TRBD1. V was clipped by 6 bases and J by 6 bases; unmatched bases: 9. Germline CDR1 SQVTM, CDR2 ANQGSEA. The length of the CDR3 is 14 residues. CDR3: CSVEGQGVLDGYTF. CDR3 DNA: TGCAGCGTGGAGGGACAGGGGGTTTTGGATGGCTACACCTTC.

At least ten counts were recorded for this clonotype. The rearrangement links TRBV12-3 or TRBV12-4 to TRBJ1-5; D is unclear. The V gene lost 3 bases and the J gene lost 3 bases, with 12 bases spanning the gap. The CDR3 runs to 15 residues. The CDR3, as DNA: TGTGCCAGCAGTTTTGGTTCTCTAGTCAATCAGCCCCAGCATTTT. Its protein product is CASSFGSLVNQPQHF.